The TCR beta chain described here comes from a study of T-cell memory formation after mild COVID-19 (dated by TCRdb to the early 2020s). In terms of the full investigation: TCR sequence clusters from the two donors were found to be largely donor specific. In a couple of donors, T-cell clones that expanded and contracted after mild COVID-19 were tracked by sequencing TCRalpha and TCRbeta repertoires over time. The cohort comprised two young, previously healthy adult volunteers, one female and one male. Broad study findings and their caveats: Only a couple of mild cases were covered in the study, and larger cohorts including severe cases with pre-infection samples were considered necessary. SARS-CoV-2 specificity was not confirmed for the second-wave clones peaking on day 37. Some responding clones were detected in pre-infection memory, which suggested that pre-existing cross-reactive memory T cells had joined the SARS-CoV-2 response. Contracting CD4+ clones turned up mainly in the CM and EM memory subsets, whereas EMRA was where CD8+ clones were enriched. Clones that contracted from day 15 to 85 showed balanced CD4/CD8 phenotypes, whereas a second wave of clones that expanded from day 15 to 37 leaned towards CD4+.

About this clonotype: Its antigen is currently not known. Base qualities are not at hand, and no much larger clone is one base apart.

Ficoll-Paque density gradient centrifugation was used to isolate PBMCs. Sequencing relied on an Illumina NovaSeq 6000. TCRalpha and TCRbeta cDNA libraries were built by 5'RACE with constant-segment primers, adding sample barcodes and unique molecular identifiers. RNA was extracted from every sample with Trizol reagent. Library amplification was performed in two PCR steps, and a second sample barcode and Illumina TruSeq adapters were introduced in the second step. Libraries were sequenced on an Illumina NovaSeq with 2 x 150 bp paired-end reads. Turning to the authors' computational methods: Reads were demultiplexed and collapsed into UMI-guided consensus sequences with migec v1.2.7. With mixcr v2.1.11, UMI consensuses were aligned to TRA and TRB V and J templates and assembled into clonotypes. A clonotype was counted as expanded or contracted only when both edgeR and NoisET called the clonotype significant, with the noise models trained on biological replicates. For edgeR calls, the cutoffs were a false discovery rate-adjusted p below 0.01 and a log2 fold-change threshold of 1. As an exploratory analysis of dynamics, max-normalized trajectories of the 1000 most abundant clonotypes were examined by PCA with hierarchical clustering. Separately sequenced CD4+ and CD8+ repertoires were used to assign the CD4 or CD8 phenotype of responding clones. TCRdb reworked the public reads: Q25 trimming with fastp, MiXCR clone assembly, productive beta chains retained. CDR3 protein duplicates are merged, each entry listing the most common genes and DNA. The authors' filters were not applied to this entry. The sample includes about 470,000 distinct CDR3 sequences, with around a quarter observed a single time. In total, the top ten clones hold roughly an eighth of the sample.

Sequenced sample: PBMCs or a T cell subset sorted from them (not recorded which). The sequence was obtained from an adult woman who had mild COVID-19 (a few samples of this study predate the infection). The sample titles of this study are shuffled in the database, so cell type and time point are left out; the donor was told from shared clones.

Read as DNA, the sequence is TGCAGTCCTCGATCACCCGTTTACAATGAGCAGTTCTTC. Its translation is CSPRSPVYNEQFF. Rearrangement joined TRBV20-1 to TRBJ2-1, with the D gene uncertain. From cysteine to phenylalanine, the CDR3 is 13 amino acids long. Left in the record is the CDR3 DNA by itself, 39 bases read in frame from the first base. Relative to germline, V is 8 bases shorter and J is 4 bases shorter, with 15 bases between their ends. CDR1 and CDR2 were assigned from the germline V gene (reference sequence) as DFQATT and SNEGSKA.